Following are 29 T cell receptor beta chains from one sample sequenced in a study of breast tumors, draining lymph nodes, adjacent tissues. TCRdb passed the multiplex PCR reads through MiXCR, listing each CDR3 protein once. The sample yields some 170,000 distinct CDR3 sequences, about 34% seen once. Breast cancer patients provided tissue from their axillary draining lymph nodes. Source material: axillary lymph node tissue. These receptors were collected from a female donor with breast cancer. Some clones in this sample may be carry-over from other donors' samples.

This clonotype was recorded at least ten times. This chain links TRBV19 with TRBJ2-1; 9 positions agree with TRBD2. CDR3 length equals 18 residues. Germline CDR1 and CDR2: LNHDA and SQIVND (reference sequence). V lost 0 bases and J lost 4; bases outside the gene matches: 10. In DNA, the CDR3 is TGTGCCAGTAGTATAGACCACGAACTAGCGGGTATATACAATGAGCAGTTCTTC. Translating it yields CASSIDHELAGIYNEQFF.

Worth noting for this clonotype: The junction departs from the called germline gene at one end, perhaps through a read error. CDR3 amino acids: CASSEGERETQYF. In DNA, the CDR3 is TGCGCCAGCAGTGAGGGGGAGCGGGAGACCCAGTACTTC. The chain employs TRBV2 and TRBJ2-5; tentatively, D is TRBD1 (6 bases). This CDR3 is built from 13 residues. Germline V gives CDR1 SNHLY, CDR2 FYNNEI.

This clonotype showed up just a few times. This chain links TRBV7-3 with TRBJ1-1; no clear D. Germline CDR1 SGHTA, CDR2 FQGTGA. The CDR3 is 16 amino acids. The V end lost 4 bases, the J end lost 1 base, and 16 bases lay between the germline ends. CDR3 in amino acids: CASSSGSSRTNTEAFF. The CDR3 DNA is TGTGCCAGCAGCTCGGGGTCTTCCAGGACGAACACTGAAGCTTTCTTT.

Many counts were recorded for this clonotype. The rearrangement joins TRBV6-1 to TRBJ2-7, with TRBD2 as a possible D gene (6 bases). This CDR3 region has 12 residues. V was trimmed by 10 bases and J by 5 bases, leaving 15 bases between them. Germline CDR1 is MNHNS and CDR2 is SASEGT. The CDR3: CATRDGGNEQYF. The CDR3 DNA sequence: TGTGCCACACGGGACGGAGGGAACGAGCAGTACTTC.

Comments on this clonotype: One end of the junction is discordant with germline, which a read error may explain. In nucleotides, the CDR3 is TGCAGTGCTAGACCTCAGGGTTTT. Its translation is CSARPQGF. V usage is TRBV20-1 and J usage is TRBJ1-5, with D possibly matching TRBD1 (5 bases). From germline, CDR1 is DFQATT and CDR2 SNEGSKA (reference sequence). The CDR3 length is 8 residues.

This clonotype has ten or more counts. V usage is TRBV5-5 and J usage is TRBJ1-2; 10 bases are shared with TRBD1. CDR3 size: 14 residues. Germline assignment: CDR1 SGHKS and CDR2 YYEKEE (reference sequence). The V segment lost 0 bases and the J segment 8 bases; nucleotides outside the gene matches: 4. The CDR3 is CASSLGQGAEGYTF. The DNA for the CDR3 is TGTGCCAGCAGCTTGGGACAGGGGGCGGAGGGCTACACCTTC.

The chain is built from TRBV15 and TRBJ2-6; 8 bases agree with TRBD1. V trimming: 0 bases; J trimming: 2 bases; junction bases outside the gene matches: 9. The CDR3 sequence is 19 residues long. CDR1 LNHNV and CDR2 YYDKDF come from the germline V gene (reference sequence). CDR3: CATSRDAFRGLTGANVLTF. CDR3 coding DNA: TGTGCCACCAGCAGAGATGCATTCAGGGGGCTTACTGGGGCCAACGTCCTGACTTTC.

This clonotype occurred many times. The chain is built from TRBV20-1 and TRBJ2-5, with TRBD1 matching over 7 bases. The CDR3 is made up of 18 amino acids. CDR1 DFQATT and CDR2 SNEGSKA come from the germline V gene (reference sequence). With V trimmed by 6 bases and J by 2 bases, 21 bases remained unmatched. The CDR3 DNA sequence: TGCAGTGCCTTATACAGGGACAGTTGGATAGCTGAACAAGAGACCCAGTACTTC. This translates into CSALYRDSWIAEQETQYF.

The chain combines TRBV6-5 with TRBJ1-5, with unresolved D. Germline loops: CDR1 MNHEY, CDR2 SVGAGI. This CDR3 contains 10 residues. V lost 5 bases, J lost 7 bases, and 3 bases lay in between. The chain's CDR3 is CASSRQPQHF. The DNA for the CDR3 is TGTGCCAGCAGTAGACAGCCCCAGCATTTT.

CDR3 protein: CSAIFLCANYGYTF. The CDR3 DNA sequence: TGCAGTGCTATATTCTTATGTGCTAACTATGGCTACACCTTC. This sequence joins TRBV20-1 and TRBJ1-2; D unresolved. Germline assignment: CDR1 DFQATT and CDR2 SNEGSKA (reference sequence). Trimming left V 4 bases short and J 0 bases short, with 12 bases between. The CDR3 is 14 amino acids.

This clonotype was observed many times. V gene TRBV4-1 combines with J gene TRBJ1-4; D call uncertain. From germline, CDR1 is MGHRA and CDR2 YSYEKL. This CDR3 is built from 14 residues. V was cut by 1 base and J by 4 bases, with 7 bases left in between. CDR3 bases: TGCGCCAGCAGCCAAGCCCCGAATAATGAAAAACTGTTTTTT. It specifies CASSQAPNNEKLFF.

This clonotype was counted many times. This chain uses TRBV6-5 with TRBJ2-7; 7 bases are a match to TRBD1. J was trimmed by 0 bases and V by 6 bases; bases with no gene match: 11. This CDR3 has 16 amino acids. Germline V lookup: CDR1 MNHEY, CDR2 SVGAGI. CDR3 coding DNA: TGTGCCAGCAGCCTCTCGAGGCAGGGGGACTCCTACGAGCAGTACTTC. This encodes CASSLSRQGDSYEQYF.

Worth noting for this clonotype: Compared with germline, one end of the junction differs, possibly owing to a read error. The chain carries TRBV15 and TRBJ1-4; D is unresolved. CDR1 and CDR2 from the germline V gene are LNHNV and YYDKDF (reference sequence). The CDR3 has 15 amino acids. CDR3 nucleotides: TGTGCCACCGGCAGACCCACCTTCGCTAATGAGAAACTGTTTTTT. Residues: CATGRPTFANEKLFF. The full variable domain, its missing parts supplied by reference TRBV15 and TRBJ1-4, is DAMVIQNPRYQVTQFGKPVTLSCSQTLNHNVMYWYQQKSSQAPKLLFHYYDKDFNNEADTPDNFQSRRPNTSFCFLDIRSPGLGDTAMYLCATGRPTFANEKLFFGSGTQLSVL.

This clonotype was counted ten times or more. The V gene is TRBV3-1, the J gene TRBJ2-7; 7 nucleotides agree with TRBD1. Per the germline V gene, CDR1 is LGHDT and CDR2 is YNNKEL (reference sequence). V lost 5 bases, J lost 3 bases, and 7 bases stayed unmatched. The CDR3 sequence is 14 residues long. The CDR3 loop reads CASSIGQALYEQYF. CDR3 bases: TGTGCCAGCAGCATCGGACAGGCTCTCTACGAGCAGTACTTC.

For the CDR3, the DNA is TGTGCCAGCAGTCCCCACAGGTACACAGATACGCAGTATTTT. Amino acid sequence: CASSPHRYTDTQYF. This rearrangement joins TRBV2 to TRBJ2-3; D is possibly TRBD1 (5 bases). Germline loops: CDR1 SNHLY, CDR2 FYNNEI. The CDR3 totals 14 residues. Trimming took 5 bases from V and 2 from J, leaving 11 bases between them.

V is TRBV2 and J is TRBJ2-7; D could derive from TRBD1 or TRBD2 (5 bases each). This CDR3 region has 10 residues. Trimming took 10 bases from V and 13 from J, leaving 17 bases between them. In germline, CDR1 is SNHLY, CDR2 FYNNEI. The CDR3 loop reads CATGTEDVYF. In DNA, the CDR3 is TGTGCCACCGGGACCGAGGATGTCTACTTC.

As to this clonotype: This sequence may be a read error, since a much larger clone differs from it by one base. The chain combines TRBV28 with TRBJ2-2; no clear D. The CDR3 length is 15 residues. Germline CDR1 is MDHEN and CDR2 is SYDVKM. The CDR3 sequence: CAGSLLRRWGGELFF. In DNA, the CDR3 is TGTGCCGGCAGTTTATTACGGCGGTGGGGCGGGGAGCTGTTTTTT.

Comments on this clonotype: A read error may be the cause here, since a much bigger clone is one base away. The J gene is TRBJ2-1, the V gene TRBV20-1; 9 nucleotides agree with TRBD2. This CDR3 comprises 12 residues. Germline V gene lookup returns CDR1 DFQATT and CDR2 SNEGSKA (reference sequence). Here the CDR3 DNA reads TGCAGGAGTAGCGGGGGACGGGGTGAGCCGTTCTTC. Translation: CRSSGGRGEPFF.

A word on this clonotype: A read error may produce the germline difference seen at one junction end. The genes are TRBV9 and TRBJ1-4; TRBD1 agrees at 7 bases. Germline lookup yields CDR1 SGDLS and CDR2 YYNGEE. The CDR3 totals 15 residues. As DNA, the CDR3 is TGTGCCAGCGGCGTAGGGACAGACCCAAATGAAAAACTGTTTTTT. Translation: CASGVGTDPNEKLFF.

On this clonotype itself: With a much larger clone just one base away, this may be a read error. The conserved phenylalanine or tryptophan is not found at the CDR3 terminus, so this likely reflects a read error. The V gene is TRBV19, the J gene TRBJ2-5; 9 positions agree with TRBD2. Trimming cost V 4 bases and J 0 bases; bases outside gene matches: 6. The CDR3 is made up of 16 amino acids. Germline CDR1 and CDR2: LNHDA and SQIVND (reference sequence). The DNA for the CDR3 is TGTGCCAGTAGTAGGCGTCTAGCGGGGAACCAAGAGACCCAGTACTCC. Translated, it gives CASSRRLAGNQETQYS.

This clonotype was counted many times. The rearrangement uses TRBV28 and TRBJ1-2; TRBD1 is a possible D gene (6 bases). Germline V CDR1 and CDR2: MDHEN, SYDVKM. The V gene lost 11 bases and the J gene lost 8 bases, with 21 bases spanning the gap. This CDR3 comprises 13 residues. The CDR3 reads CAGSTGQMWGYTF. Written as DNA, the CDR3 is TGTGCCGGATCCACGGGACAAATGTGGGGCTACACCTTC.

This clonotype was detected many times. V usage is TRBV4-2 and J usage is TRBJ1-2; maybe TRBD1 (5 bases). Germline V gives CDR1 LGHNA, CDR2 YNFKEQ. The ends were cut back, 4 bases at V and 4 bases at J, with 10 bases in the middle. This CDR3 comprises 13 residues. The CDR3 DNA sequence: TGTGCCAGCAGCCGCTCCGGGGCCTATGGCTACACCTTC. This sequence encodes CASSRSGAYGYTF.

The V gene is TRBV5-1, the J gene TRBJ2-7; D tentatively fits TRBD1 or TRBD2 (7 bases each). Trimming shortened V by 2 bases and J by 4 bases, and 16 bases separated the two germline ends. CDR1 and CDR2 from the germline V gene are SGHRS and YFSETQ. The CDR3 has 15 residues. The CDR3 region is CASSFGGRGQYEQYF. The CDR3 DNA follows: TGCGCCAGCAGCTTTGGTGGGAGGGGGCAATACGAGCAGTACTTC.

This clonotype was observed at least ten times. J is TRBJ2-1 and V is TRBV9; 12 bases agree with TRBD2. V lost 0 bases to trimming and J lost 4 bases; unmatched junction nucleotides: 2. CDR1 SGDLS and CDR2 YYNGEE come from the germline V gene. This CDR3 is built from 16 residues. The CDR3 nucleotides read TGTGCCAGCAGCGTAGATGGGACTAGCGGGTACAATGAGCAGTTCTTC. It encodes CASSVDGTSGYNEQFF.

As concerns this clonotype: Just one base apart from a much larger clone, this may be a read error. The chain recombines TRBV4-1 with TRBJ2-7; D perhaps matches TRBD1 (5 bases). The V end lost 3 bases, the J end lost 0 bases, and 9 bases lay between the germline ends. Per germline, CDR1 MGHRA and CDR2 YSYEKL. The CDR3 covers 14 residues. DNA for the CDR3: TGCGCCAGCAGCCATGAGCAGGGCTCCTACGAGCAGTACTTC. It yields the protein CASSHEQGSYEQYF.

This clonotype was recorded at least ten times. The chain employs TRBV24-1 and TRBJ1-5, with D unclear. Germline values: CDR1 KGHDR, CDR2 SFDVKD. This CDR3 is 13 amino acids long. Trimming removed 5 bases from V and 3 bases from J, with 7 bases in between. CDR3 sequence reads: CATSGALNQPQHF. CDR3 nucleotide sequence: TGTGCCACCAGTGGGGCACTCAATCAGCCCCAGCATTTT.

A few counts support this clonotype. This may come from a read error, since a much larger clone is one base off. The chain carries TRBV20-1 and TRBJ2-1, with 7 positions matching TRBD2. The CDR3 sequence is 14 residues long. Per the germline V gene, CDR1 is DFQATT and CDR2 is SNEGSKA (reference sequence). The CDR3 DNA follows: TGCAGTGCTACAAAGGGAGGGGCCTACACTGAGCAGTTCTTC. Its translation is CSATKGGAYTEQFF.

This clonotype came up many times. The chain carries TRBV6-5 and TRBJ1-6, with a possible D match to TRBD1 (5 bases). CDR3 length equals 15 residues. The germline CDR1 and CDR2 sequences are MNHEY and SVGAGI. With 5 bases removed from V and 8 bases from J, the gap between germline ends came to 16 bases. Here the CDR3 DNA reads TGTGCCAGCAGTCACGGGGGGTTCCTTGATTCACCCCTCCACTTT. Its translation is CASSHGGFLDSPLHF.

This clonotype was counted many times. The CDR3 nucleotides read TGCAGTGCTAGACACCCCTCACAGGGCACTCGGTACGAGCAGTACTTC. Translating it yields CSARHPSQGTRYEQYF. The chain links TRBV20-1 to TRBJ2-7, with D perhaps matching TRBD1 (6 bases). The CDR3 is 16 residues long. The V and J ends lost 2 bases and 4 bases respectively, with 21 bases between them. Per germline, CDR1 DFQATT and CDR2 SNEGSKA (reference sequence).